These T cell receptor beta chains were read from a single sample in a study of cytomegalovirus exposure and HLA in healthy donors. Some clones are missing from TCRdb's copy, which holds only in-frame ones; the method was immunoSEQ multiplex PCR. The table records roughly 150,000 clones, around four fifths of them present only once. Sequenced input: PBMCs. These receptors all come from a man in his fifties or sixties in good health and CMV-seropositive. The CDR3 runs from the conserved cysteine through the conserved F or W.

TRBV7-2 | CASSLLLGDRVHYEQYF
TRBV13 | CASSPGQSYEQYF
TRBV5-1 | CASSLLGVAYNSPLHF
TRBV21-1 | CASSNRGHGYTF
TRBV11-2 | CASSLPGGSTDTQYF
TRBV5-6 | CASSRGTGGYGYTF
TRBV5-6 | CASSFQGDWEQYF
TRBV29-1 | CSVEEVTGRDYEQYF
TRBV18 | CASSPRTVGQPQHF
TRBV7-9 | CSSSRETGPSGANVLTF
TRBV5-1 | CASSLIAGNYGYTF
TRBV28 | CASARGSLSTNTEAFF
TRBV5-3 | CARSQGQGSTDTQYF
TRBV2 | CASAGPGGPINEQFF
TRBV27 | CASSSTGITEAFF